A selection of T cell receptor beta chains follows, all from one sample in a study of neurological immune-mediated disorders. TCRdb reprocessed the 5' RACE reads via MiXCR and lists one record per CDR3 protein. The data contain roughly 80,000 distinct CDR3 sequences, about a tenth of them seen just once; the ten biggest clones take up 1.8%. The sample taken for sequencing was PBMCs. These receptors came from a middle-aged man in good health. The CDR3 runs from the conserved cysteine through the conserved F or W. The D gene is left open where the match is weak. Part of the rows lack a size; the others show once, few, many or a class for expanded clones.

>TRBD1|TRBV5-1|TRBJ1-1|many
CASSYQGGNTEAFF
TGCGCCAGCTCATATCAGGGGGGGAACACTGAAGCTTTCTTT
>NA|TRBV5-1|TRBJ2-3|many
CASSLEGTSTDTQYF
TGCGCCAGCAGCTTGGAGGGGACCAGCACAGATACGCAGTATTTT
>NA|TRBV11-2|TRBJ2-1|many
CASSLDHQGAFSYNEQFF
TGTGCCAGCAGCTTAGATCATCAAGGGGCCTTCTCCTACAATGAGCAGTTCTTC
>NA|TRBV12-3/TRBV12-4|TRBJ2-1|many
CATLSNLGATYNEQFF
TGTGCCACCCTTTCCAACTTAGGAGCAACCTACAATGAGCAGTTCTTC
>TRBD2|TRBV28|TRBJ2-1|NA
CASIPRGGLALSYNEQFF
TGTGCCAGCATCCCCAGAGGAGGACTAGCGCTGTCCTACAATGAGCAGTTCTTC
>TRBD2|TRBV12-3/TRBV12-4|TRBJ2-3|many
CASSRTSGGLDTQYF
TGTGCCAGCAGCCGGACTAGCGGGGGGCTAGATACGCAGTATTTT
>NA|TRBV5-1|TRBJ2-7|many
CASSLARGFYEQYF
TGCGCCAGCAGCTTGGCCCGGGGATTCTACGAGCAGTACTTC
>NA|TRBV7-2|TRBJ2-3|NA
CASSQASAGGVDTQYF
TGTGCCAGCAGCCAAGCATCGGCCGGGGGCGTAGATACGCAGTATTTT
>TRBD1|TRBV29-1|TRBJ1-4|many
CSVEDGTVPDEKLFF
TGCAGCGTTGAAGATGGGACAGTACCTGATGAAAAACTGTTTTTT
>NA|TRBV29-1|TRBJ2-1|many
CSVEVPGNSYNEQFF
TGCAGCGTTGAAGTGCCGGGTAACTCCTACAATGAGCAGTTCTTC
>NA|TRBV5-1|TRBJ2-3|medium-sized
CASSPGADLRTDTQYF
TGCGCCAGCAGCCCCGGGGCGGACCTACGCACAGATACGCAGTATTTT
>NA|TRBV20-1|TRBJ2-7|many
CSVYGAAFYEQYF
TGCAGTGTTTACGGGGCGGCGTTCTACGAGCAGTACTTC
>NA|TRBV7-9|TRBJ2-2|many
CASTEAGELFF
TGTGCCAGCACCGAGGCCGGGGAGCTGTTTTTT
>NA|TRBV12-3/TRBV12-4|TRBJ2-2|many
CASSTGAGELFF
TGTGCCAGCAGCACAGGCGCCGGGGAGCTGTTTTTT
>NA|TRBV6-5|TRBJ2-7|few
CASSLSPPGLGEQYF
TGTGCCAGCAGTCTCAGTCCTCCGGGATTAGGCGAGCAGTACTTC